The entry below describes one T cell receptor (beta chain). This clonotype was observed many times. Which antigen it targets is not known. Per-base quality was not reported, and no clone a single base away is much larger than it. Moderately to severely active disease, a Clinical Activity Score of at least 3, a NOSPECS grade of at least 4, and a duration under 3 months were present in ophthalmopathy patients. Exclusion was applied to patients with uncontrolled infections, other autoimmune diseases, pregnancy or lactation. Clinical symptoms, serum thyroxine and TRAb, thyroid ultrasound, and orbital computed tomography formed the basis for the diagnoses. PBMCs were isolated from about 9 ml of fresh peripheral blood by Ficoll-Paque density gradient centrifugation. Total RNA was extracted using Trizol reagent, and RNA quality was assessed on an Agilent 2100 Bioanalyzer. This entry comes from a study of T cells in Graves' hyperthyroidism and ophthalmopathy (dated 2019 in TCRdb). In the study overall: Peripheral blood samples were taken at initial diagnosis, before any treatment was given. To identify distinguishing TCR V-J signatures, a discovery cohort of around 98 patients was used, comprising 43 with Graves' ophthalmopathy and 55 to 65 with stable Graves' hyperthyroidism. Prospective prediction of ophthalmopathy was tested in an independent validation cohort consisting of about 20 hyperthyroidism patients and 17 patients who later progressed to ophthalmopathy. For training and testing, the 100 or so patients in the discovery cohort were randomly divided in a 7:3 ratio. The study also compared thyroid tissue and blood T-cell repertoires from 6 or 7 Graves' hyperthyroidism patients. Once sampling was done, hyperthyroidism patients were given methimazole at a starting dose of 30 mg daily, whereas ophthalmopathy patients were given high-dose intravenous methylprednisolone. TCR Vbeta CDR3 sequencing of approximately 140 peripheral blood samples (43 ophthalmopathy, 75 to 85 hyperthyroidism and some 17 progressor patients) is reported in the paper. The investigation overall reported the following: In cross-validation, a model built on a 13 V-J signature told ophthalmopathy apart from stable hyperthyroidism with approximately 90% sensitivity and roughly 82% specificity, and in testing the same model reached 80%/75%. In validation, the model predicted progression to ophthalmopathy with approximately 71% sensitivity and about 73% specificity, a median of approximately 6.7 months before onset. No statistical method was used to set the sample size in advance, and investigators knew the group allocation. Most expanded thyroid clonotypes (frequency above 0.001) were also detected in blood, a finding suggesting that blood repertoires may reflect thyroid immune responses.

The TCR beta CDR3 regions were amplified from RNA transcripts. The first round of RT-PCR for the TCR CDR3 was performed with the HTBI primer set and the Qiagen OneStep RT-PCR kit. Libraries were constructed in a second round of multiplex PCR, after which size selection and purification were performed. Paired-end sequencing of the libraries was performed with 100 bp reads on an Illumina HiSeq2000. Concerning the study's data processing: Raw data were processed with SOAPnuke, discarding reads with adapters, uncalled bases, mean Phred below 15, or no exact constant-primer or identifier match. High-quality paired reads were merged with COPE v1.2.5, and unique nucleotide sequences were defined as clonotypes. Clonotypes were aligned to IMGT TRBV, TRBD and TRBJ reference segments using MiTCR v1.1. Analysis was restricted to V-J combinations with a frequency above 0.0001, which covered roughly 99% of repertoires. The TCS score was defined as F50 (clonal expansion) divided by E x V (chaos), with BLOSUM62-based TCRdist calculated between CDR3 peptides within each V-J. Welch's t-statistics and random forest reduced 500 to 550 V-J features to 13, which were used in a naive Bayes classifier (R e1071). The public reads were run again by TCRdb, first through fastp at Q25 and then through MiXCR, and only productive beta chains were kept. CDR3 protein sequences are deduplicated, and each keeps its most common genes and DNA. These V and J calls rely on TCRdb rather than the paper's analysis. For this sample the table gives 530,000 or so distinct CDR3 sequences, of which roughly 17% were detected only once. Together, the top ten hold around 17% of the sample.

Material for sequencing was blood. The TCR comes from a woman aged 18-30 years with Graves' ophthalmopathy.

Read as DNA, the sequence is TGTGCCAGCAGTCCTCTGGCAGGGGCTCACACAGATACGCAGTATTTT. It encodes CASSPLAGAHTDTQYF. The rearrangement joined TRBV27 to TRBJ2-3; perhaps TRBD1 is the D gene, with 6 bases matching. From its cysteine to its phenylalanine, the CDR3 spans 16 amino acids. The CDR3 DNA has 48 bases and is translated from base 1. Cut back by 5 bases and 2 bases, the V and J ends lie 17 bases apart. From a lookup of the germline V gene (reference sequence), CDR1 and CDR2 are MNHEY and SMNVEV.